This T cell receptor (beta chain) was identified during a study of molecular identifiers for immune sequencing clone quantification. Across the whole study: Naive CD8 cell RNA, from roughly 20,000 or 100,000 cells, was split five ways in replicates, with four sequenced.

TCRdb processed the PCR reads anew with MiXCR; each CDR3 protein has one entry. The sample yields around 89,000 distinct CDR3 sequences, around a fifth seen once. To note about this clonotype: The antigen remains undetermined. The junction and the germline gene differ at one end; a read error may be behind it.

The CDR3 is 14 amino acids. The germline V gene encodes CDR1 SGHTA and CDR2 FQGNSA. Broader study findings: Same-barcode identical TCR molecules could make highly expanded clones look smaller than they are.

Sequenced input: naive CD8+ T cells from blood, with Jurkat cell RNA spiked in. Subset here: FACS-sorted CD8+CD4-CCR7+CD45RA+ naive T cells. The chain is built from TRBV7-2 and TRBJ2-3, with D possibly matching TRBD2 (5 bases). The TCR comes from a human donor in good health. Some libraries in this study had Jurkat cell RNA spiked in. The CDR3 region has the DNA TGTGCCGGCAGGCCACTCCGCTCGGGGGATACGCAGTATTTT. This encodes CAGRPLRSGDTQYF.